These 3 T cell receptor beta chains came from one sample sequenced in a study of blood T cell repertoires in COVID-19. Sequenced by immunoSEQ multiplex PCR; TCRdb stores in-frame clones only, minus some. The sample has fewer than 300,000 clones; about 87% are singletons. The sample comprised peripheral blood. The receptors originated from a woman aged 50 to 60 with COVID-19, enrolled during active disease.

The J gene is TRBJ2-3, the V gene TRBV3-1 (or the pseudogene TRBV3-2); 7 bases align to TRBD2. The CDR3 consists of 14 residues. The V segment lost 3 bases and the J segment 6 bases; nucleotides outside the gene matches: 6. Germline CDR1 reads LGHDT; CDR2 reads YNNKEL (reference sequence). This CDR3 is CASSQGGRGDTQYF. The CDR3 coding sequence is TGTGCCAGCAGCCAGGGCGGGAGAGGGGATACGCAGTATTTT.

The rearrangement joins TRBV24-1 to TRBJ2-3, with 8 bases that match TRBD1. The CDR3 spans 13 residues. V shed 8 bases, J shed 1 base, and the junction held 1 base outside the gene matches. Germline CDR1 and CDR2: KGHDR and SFDVKD. DNA for the CDR3: TGTGCCACCAAACAGGGGGGCACAGATACGCAGTATTTT. It translates to CATKQGGTDTQYF.

This chain joins TRBV9 and TRBJ2-1; 16 bases align to TRBD2. This CDR3 region has 15 residues. V trimming: 4 bases; J trimming: 10 bases; junction bases outside the gene matches: 5. Germline V CDR1 and CDR2: SGDLS, YYNGEE. Written as DNA, the CDR3 is TGTGCCAGCAGCAAGGGACTAGCGGGAGGGTCGGAGCAGTTCTTC. Translated: CASSKGLAGGSEQFF.